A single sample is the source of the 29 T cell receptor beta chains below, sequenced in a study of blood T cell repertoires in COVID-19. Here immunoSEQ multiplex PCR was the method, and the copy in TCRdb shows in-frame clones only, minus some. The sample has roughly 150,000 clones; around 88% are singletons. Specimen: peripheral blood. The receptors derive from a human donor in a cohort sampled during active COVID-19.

The CDR3: CASSVGTETYEQYF. DNA for the CDR3: TGTGCCAGCAGCGTAGGGACAGAGACTTACGAGCAGTACTTC. This chain uses TRBV9 with TRBJ2-7; D possibly corresponds to TRBD1 (6 bases). The germline gives CDR1 SGDLS, CDR2 YYNGEE. The length of the CDR3 is 14 residues. V was trimmed by 0 bases and J by 4 bases, leaving 11 bases between them.

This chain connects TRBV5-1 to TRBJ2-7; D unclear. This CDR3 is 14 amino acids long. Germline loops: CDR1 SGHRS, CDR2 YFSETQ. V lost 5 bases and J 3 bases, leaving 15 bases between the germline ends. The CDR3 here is CASSLEMKDYEQYF. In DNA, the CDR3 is TGCGCCAGCAGTCTAGAGATGAAGGACTACGAGCAGTACTTC.

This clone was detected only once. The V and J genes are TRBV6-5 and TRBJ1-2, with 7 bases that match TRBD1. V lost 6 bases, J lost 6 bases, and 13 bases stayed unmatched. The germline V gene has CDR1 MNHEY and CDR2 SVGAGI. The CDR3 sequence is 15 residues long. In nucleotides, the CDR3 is TGTGCCAGCAGCTTGAGTTACAGGGGCGGAAATGGCTACACCTTC. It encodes CASSLSYRGGNGYTF.

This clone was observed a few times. The chain's CDR3 is CASSLTDSELIYEQYF. The CDR3 DNA is TGTGCCAGCAGCTTAACGGATAGCGAATTAATCTACGAGCAGTACTTC. The chain carries TRBV7-3 and TRBJ2-7, with D tentatively TRBD2 (5 bases). This CDR3 spans 16 amino acids. Trimming took off 0 bases at V and 3 bases at J, with 15 bases between the two ends. The V gene's germline CDR1 is SGHTA and CDR2 FQGTGA. Variable domain in full (rest from reference TRBV7-3 and TRBJ2-7): GAGVSQTPSNKVTEKGKYVELRCDPISGHTALYWYRQSLGQGPEFLIYFQGTGAADDSGLPNDRFFAVRPEGSVSTLKIQRTERGDSAVYLCASSLTDSELIYEQYFGPGTRLTVT.

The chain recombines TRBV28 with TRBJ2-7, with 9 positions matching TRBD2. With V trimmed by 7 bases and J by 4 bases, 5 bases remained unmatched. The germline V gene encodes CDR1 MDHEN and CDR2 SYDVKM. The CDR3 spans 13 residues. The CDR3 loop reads CASNLAGPYEQYF. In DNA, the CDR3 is TGTGCCAGCAACCTAGCGGGACCTTACGAGCAGTACTTC.

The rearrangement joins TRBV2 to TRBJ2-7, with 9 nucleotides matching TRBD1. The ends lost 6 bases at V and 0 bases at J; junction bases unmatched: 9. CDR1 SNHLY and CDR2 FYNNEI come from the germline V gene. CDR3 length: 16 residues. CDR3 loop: CASRRRGQGSSYEQYF. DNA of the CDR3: TGTGCCAGCAGGAGGAGGGGACAGGGATCCTCCTACGAGCAGTACTTC.

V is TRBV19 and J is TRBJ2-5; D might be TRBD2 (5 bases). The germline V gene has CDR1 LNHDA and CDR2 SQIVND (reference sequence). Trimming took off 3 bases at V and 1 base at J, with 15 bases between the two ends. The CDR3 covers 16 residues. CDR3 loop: CASSIVATGTQETQYF. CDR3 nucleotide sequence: TGTGCCAGTAGTATTGTCGCCACGGGAACCCAAGAGACCCAGTACTTC.

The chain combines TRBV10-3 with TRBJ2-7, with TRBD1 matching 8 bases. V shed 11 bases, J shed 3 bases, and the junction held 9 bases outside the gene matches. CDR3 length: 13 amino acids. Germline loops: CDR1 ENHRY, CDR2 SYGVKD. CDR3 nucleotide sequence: TGTGCCGGCAGTGGGACAGGTGTCTACGAGCAGTACTTC. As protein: CAGSGTGVYEQYF.

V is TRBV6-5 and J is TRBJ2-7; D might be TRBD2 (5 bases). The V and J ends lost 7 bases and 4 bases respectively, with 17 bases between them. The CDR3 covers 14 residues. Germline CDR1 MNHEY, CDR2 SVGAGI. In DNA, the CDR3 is TGTGCCAGCACCCCTCTGGGAGCGGCTTACGAGCAGTACTTC. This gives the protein CASTPLGAAYEQYF.

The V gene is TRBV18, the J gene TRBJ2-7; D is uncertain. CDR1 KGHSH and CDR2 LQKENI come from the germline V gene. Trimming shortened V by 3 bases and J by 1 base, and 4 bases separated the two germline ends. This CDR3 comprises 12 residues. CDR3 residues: CASSPQSYEQYF. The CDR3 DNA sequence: TGTGCCAGCTCACCCCAATCCTACGAGCAGTACTTC.

CDR3 in amino acids: CATGQGRSYNEQFF. The CDR3 region has the DNA TGTGCCACCGGACAGGGGCGCTCCTACAATGAGCAGTTCTTC. The chain combines TRBV28 with TRBJ2-1, with TRBD1 matching 9 bases. This CDR3 region has 14 residues. Germline loops: CDR1 MDHEN, CDR2 SYDVKM. V trimming: 10 bases; J trimming: 0 bases; junction bases outside the gene matches: 4.

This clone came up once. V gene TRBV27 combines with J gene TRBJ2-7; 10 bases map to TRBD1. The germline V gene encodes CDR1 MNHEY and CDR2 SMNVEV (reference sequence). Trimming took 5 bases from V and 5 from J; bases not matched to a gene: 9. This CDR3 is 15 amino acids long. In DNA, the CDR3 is TGTGCCAGCAGTAGTATGCGGGACAGGGGACACGAGCAGTACTTC. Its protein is CASSSMRDRGHEQYF.

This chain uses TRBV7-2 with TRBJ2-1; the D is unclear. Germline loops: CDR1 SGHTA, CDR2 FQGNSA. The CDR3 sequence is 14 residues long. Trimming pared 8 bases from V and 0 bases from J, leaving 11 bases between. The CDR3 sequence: CASSAQNSYNEQFF. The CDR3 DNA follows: TGTGCCAGCTCCGCCCAGAACTCCTACAATGAGCAGTTCTTC.

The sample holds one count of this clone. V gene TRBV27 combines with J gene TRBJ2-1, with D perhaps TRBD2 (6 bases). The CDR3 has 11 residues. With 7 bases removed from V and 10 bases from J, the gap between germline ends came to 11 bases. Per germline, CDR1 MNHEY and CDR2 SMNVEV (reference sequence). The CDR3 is CASTRRGEQFF. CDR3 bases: TGTGCCAGCACCCGCCGGGGGGAGCAGTTCTTC.

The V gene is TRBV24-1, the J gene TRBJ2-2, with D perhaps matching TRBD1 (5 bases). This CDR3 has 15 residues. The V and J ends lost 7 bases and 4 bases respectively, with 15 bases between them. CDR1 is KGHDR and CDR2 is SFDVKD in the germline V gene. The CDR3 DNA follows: TGTGCCACCAGAAAAGGGGCCCCTCTCACCGGGGAGCTGTTTTTT. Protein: CATRKGAPLTGELFF.

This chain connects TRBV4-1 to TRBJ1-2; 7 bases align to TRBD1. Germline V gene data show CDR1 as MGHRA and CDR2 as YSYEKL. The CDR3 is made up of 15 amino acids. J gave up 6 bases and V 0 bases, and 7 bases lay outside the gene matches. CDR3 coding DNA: TGCGCCAGCAGCCAAGATTTGGGACAGAGCCATGGCTACACCTTC. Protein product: CASSQDLGQSHGYTF.

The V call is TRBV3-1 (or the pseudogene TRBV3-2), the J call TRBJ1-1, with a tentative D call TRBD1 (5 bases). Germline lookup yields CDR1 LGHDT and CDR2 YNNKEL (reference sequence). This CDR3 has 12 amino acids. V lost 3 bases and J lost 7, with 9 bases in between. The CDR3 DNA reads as TGTGCCAGCAGCCACCCCGACAGTGAAGCTTTCTTT. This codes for CASSHPDSEAFF.

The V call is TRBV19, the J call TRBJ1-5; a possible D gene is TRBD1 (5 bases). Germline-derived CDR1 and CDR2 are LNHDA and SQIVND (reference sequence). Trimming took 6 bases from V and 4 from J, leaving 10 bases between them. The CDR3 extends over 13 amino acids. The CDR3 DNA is TGTGCCAGTAGCGAGACAGCAAATCAGCCCCAGCATTTT. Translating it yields CASSETANQPQHF.

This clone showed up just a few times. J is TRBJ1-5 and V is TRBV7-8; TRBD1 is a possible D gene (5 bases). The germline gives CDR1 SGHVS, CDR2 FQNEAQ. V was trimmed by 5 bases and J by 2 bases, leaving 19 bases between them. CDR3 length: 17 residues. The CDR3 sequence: CASSRGGTTLGNQPQHF. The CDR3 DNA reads TGTGCCAGCAGCCGGGGGGGGACTACCCTCGGCAATCAGCCCCAGCATTTT.

CDR3 nucleotides: TGTGCCAGCAGCTTGGGTAGGGGACAGGGATGGGAGACCCAGTACTTC. Its protein product is CASSLGRGQGWETQYF. V and J are TRBV5-4 and TRBJ2-5, with 9 bases identical to TRBD1. The CDR3 runs to 16 residues. The ends lost 0 bases at V and 5 bases at J; junction bases unmatched: 8. Germline loops: CDR1 SGHNT, CDR2 YYREEE (reference sequence).

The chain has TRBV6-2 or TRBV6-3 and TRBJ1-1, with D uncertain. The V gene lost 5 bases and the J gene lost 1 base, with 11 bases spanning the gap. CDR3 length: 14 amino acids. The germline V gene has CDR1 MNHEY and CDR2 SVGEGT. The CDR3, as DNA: TGTGCCAGCAGTCCCCTCCCCGGGAACACTGAAGCTTTCTTT. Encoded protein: CASSPLPGNTEAFF.

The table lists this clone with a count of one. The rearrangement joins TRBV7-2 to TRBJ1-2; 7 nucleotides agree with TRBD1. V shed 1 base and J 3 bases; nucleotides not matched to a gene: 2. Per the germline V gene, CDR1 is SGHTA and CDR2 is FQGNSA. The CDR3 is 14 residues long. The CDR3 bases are TGTGCCAGCAGCTTAGGGGGACAGCACTATGGCTACACCTTC. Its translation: CASSLGGQHYGYTF.

CDR3 in DNA: TGTGCCAGCAGTACTAGGAGGGCAGATACGCAGTATTTT. Translated, it gives CASSTRRADTQYF. V gene TRBV7-2 combines with J gene TRBJ2-3, with a weak D call TRBD2 (6 bases). V lost 6 bases to trimming and J lost 4 bases, with 11 bases between them. The CDR3 extends over 13 amino acids. CDR1 is SGHTA, CDR2 FQGNSA, per germline.

Here the CDR3 DNA reads TGTGCCAGCAGTTCTACAGGGTTCAAGGGGTACACTGAAGCTTTCTTT. Translation gives CASSSTGFKGYTEAFF. The chain links TRBV6-5 to TRBJ1-1; tentatively, D is TRBD1 (6 bases). Germline V gene lookup returns CDR1 MNHEY and CDR2 SVGAGI. This CDR3 has 16 amino acids. Trimming stripped 4 bases from V and 3 bases from J, with 18 bases between.

The DNA of the CDR3 is TGTGCCAGCAGTTTCCGGACAGTCTCCTACGAGCAGTACTTC. It encodes CASSFRTVSYEQYF. The chain is built from TRBV6-6 and TRBJ2-7, with D tentatively TRBD1 (6 bases). CDR3 length equals 14 residues. Germline CDR1 MNHNY, CDR2 SVGAGI (reference sequence). V lost 4 bases and J lost 0, with 10 bases in between.

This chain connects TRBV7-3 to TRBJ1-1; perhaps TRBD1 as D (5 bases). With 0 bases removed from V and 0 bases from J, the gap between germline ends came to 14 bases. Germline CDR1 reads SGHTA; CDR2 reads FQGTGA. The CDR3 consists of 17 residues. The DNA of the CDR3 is TGTGCCAGCAGCTTAACCCCGAAGGGGCCTATGAACACTGAAGCTTTCTTT. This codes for CASSLTPKGPMNTEAFF.

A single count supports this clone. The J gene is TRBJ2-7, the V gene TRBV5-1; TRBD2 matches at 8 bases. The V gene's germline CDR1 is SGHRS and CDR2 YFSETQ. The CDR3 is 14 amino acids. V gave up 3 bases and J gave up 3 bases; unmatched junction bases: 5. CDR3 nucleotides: TGCGCCAGCAGCTCAGCGGGAGTATACTACGAGCAGTACTTC. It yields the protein CASSSAGVYYEQYF.

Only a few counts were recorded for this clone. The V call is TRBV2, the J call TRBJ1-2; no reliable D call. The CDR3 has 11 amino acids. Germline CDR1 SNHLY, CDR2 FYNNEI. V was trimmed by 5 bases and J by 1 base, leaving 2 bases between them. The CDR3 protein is CASSLNYGYTF. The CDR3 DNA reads TGTGCCAGCAGTCTTAACTATGGCTACACCTTC.

CDR3 residues: CARRDRDGYTF. The CDR3, as DNA: TGTGCCCGACGGGACAGGGATGGCTACACCTTC. The genes are TRBV28 and TRBJ1-2; 9 bases match TRBD1. This CDR3 spans 11 amino acids. J lost 6 bases, V lost 11 bases, and 4 bases had no gene match. Per the germline V gene, CDR1 is MDHEN and CDR2 is SYDVKM.